This T cell receptor beta chain was documented in a study of T cell responses to AZD1222 COVID-19 vaccine. Study results and caveats: At 160-218 and 743-854, vaccine-associated CD4 TCRs were dominant, and they spanned spike. Clonal diversity was possibly underestimated, and white British individuals and females predominated among donors. At study baseline, merely over 5 AZD1222 recipients were seropositive. Repertoire samples came only from after the peak T cell response.

On this clone: The antigen is unknown.

V lost 5 bases and J lost 3, with 11 bases in between. Germline CDR1 is MNHEY and CDR2 is SVGEGT. This CDR3 has 14 amino acids. Measured with immunoSEQ multiplex PCR; TCRdb has only the in-frame clones, and not every one. The profile shows more than 70,000 clones, roughly 88% of them singletons. The origin of this receptor is an adult in good health. The starting material was peripheral blood, obtained on day 0 of MenACWY control vaccination. The chain joins TRBV6-2 or TRBV6-3 to TRBJ2-1, with D possibly being TRBD1 (6 bases). This CDR3 is CASSQQGVYNEQFF. CDR3 nucleotide sequence: TGTGCCAGCAGTCAACAGGGTGTCTACAATGAGCAGTTCTTC.